Described below is a single TCR beta chain sequence and its context. Its antigen is unidentified. The repertoire was sequenced with immunoSEQ multiplex PCR; TCRdb's copy has only in-frame clones and lacks some. The sample contains 55,000 to 70,000 clones, approximately 89% of which appear only once. The sample is drawn from a study of a mutant IDH1 vaccine in newly diagnosed glioma. Overall study context: Either 4-6 weeks after radiotherapy alone or alongside temozolomide, vaccination was begun. Treated patients, approximately 62% male and 37.5% female, averaged around 40 years of age. Every participant had undergone radiotherapy, temozolomide, or both before, and most underwent both. General study findings and limits: Over 85% of patients showed vaccine-induced immune responses across multiple MHC alleles.

The CDR3 is 12 amino acids. The ends were cut back, 0 bases at V and 7 bases at J, with 7 bases in the middle. Germline V gives CDR1 MGHRA, CDR2 YSYEKL. The time point: week 11, during vaccination. In every dose of vaccine, 300 ug of mutant IDH1 20-mer peptide was given alongside topical imiquimod. The V call is TRBV4-1, the J call TRBJ2-7; D is uncertain. This clonotype was obtained from a man aged 35-49 years with glioma. The source material was PBMCs, sampled from a glioma patient whose treatment included an IDH1 peptide vaccine. The CDR3 DNA reads TGCGCCAGCAGCCAAGAAGGGTGGGAGCAGTACTTC. Its translation: CASSQEGWEQYF.